The sample holds many counts of the clone carrying this TCR beta chain. The data derive from a study of identical twins. Looked up from germline, CDR1 is SGHDN and CDR2 is FVKESK. The CDR3 is made up of 13 amino acids. The germline V and J ends were trimmed by 1 base and 8 bases, with 11 bases remaining between them. TCRdb used MiXCR to reprocess the 5' RACE reads, holding one entry per CDR3 protein. The table lists 500,000 or so distinct CDR3 sequences, around 20% of them singletons. The data were also submitted as part of a second study, on T cells expressing NK-cell markers. That report notes: HCMV seropositivity characterized most of the eight sequenced donors, and seronegativity one. The contribution of dominant NKG2C+ clonotypes to CD8+ T cells in roughly six donors was roughly 1.0-7.0%.

Sequencing was done on a sample of CD4+ T cells sorted from blood. The sequence derives from a woman aged 18-29 years in good health. The chain carries TRBV14 and TRBJ1-2; no clear D gene. The chain's CDR3 is CASSQARNWGYTF. CDR3 nucleotide sequence: TGTGCCAGCAGCCAAGCCCGTAATTGGGGCTACACCTTC. Complete variable domain (other parts from reference TRBV14 and TRBJ1-2): EAGVTQFPSHSVIEKGQTVTLRCDPISGHDNLYWYRRVMGKEIKFLLHFVKESKQDESGMPNNRFLAERTGGTYSTLKVQPAELEDSGVYFCASSQARNWGYTFGSGTRLTVV.